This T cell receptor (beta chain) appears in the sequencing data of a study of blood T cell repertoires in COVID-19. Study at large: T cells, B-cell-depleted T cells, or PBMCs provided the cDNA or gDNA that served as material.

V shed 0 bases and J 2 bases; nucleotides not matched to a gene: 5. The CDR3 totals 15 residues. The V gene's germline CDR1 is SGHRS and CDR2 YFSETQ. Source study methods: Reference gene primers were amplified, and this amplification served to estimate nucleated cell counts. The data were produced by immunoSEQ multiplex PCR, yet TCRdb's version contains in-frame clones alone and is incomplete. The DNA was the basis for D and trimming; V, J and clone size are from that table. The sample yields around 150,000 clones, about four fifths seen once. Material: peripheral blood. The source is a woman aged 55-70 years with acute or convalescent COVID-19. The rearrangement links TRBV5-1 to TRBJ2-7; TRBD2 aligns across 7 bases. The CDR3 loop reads CASSLASSGTYEQYF. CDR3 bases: TGCGCCAGCAGCTTGGCCTCAAGCGGGACCTACGAGCAGTACTTC.